The 20 T cell receptor beta chains below were found in one sample sequenced in a study of blood T cell repertoires in COVID-19. Clones were read by immunoSEQ multiplex PCR, and TCRdb kept only the in-frame ones, dropping some. Of about 100,000 clones in the sample, around nine tenths were seen once. Sequencing was performed on peripheral blood. The source of these receptors is a man aged 50-60 years with active COVID-19.

The chain has TRBV7-3 and TRBJ2-1; D is unresolved. The germline V and J ends were trimmed by 8 bases and 12 bases, with 17 bases remaining between them. Germline V gene lookup returns CDR1 SGHTA and CDR2 FQGTGA. CDR3 length: 12 residues. CDR3 coding DNA: TGTGCCAGCGGCACACGAGACAAAGCGCAGTTCTTC. Translation gives CASGTRDKAQFF.

This clone showed up just a few times. The rearrangement joins TRBV11-2 to TRBJ1-1; tentative D call: TRBD1 (5 bases). CDR3 size: 13 residues. Germline CDR1 is SGHAT and CDR2 is FQNNGV. Trimming removed 1 base at V and 11 bases at J, with 14 bases between. CDR3 sequence (DNA): TGTGCCAGCAGCTTAGGGGGCAAGGTTAGCGCTTTCTTT. Translation: CASSLGGKVSAFF.

The chain recombines TRBV7-2 with TRBJ1-2; no reliable D call. In germline, CDR1 is SGHTA, CDR2 FQGNSA. This CDR3 has 12 residues. V lost 5 bases and J lost 1, with 5 bases in between. The DNA of the CDR3 is TGTGCCAGCAGCCTCCTTAACTATGGCTACACCTTC. Amino acids: CASSLLNYGYTF.

The chain links TRBV4-1 to TRBJ1-6; tentative D call: TRBD1 (5 bases). The V end was cut by 4 bases, the J end by 9 bases, with 22 bases between. The CDR3 spans 17 residues. Germline CDR1 and CDR2: MGHRA and YSYEKL. This CDR3 is CASSPVQTGELRSPLHF. The CDR3 region has the DNA TGCGCCAGCAGCCCCGTACAGACGGGGGAGTTACGTTCACCCCTCCACTTT.

The rearrangement joins TRBV6-6 to TRBJ2-5; D is ambiguous. CDR1 MNHNY and CDR2 SVGAGI come from the germline V gene (reference sequence). V dropped 0 bases and J dropped 7 bases, with 15 bases sitting between them. This CDR3 has 15 amino acids. CDR3 residues: CASSYSSTVKATQYF. Written as DNA, the CDR3 is TGTGCCAGCAGTTACTCCTCTACAGTTAAGGCGACCCAGTACTTC.

The V gene is TRBV19, the J gene TRBJ2-2; possible D gene TRBD1, 6 bases. Germline CDR1 is LNHDA and CDR2 is SQIVND (reference sequence). The germline V and J ends were trimmed by 5 bases and 5 bases, with 24 bases remaining between them. CDR3 size: 18 residues. CDR3 residues: CASSSLSRDIRGTGELFF. The CDR3 coding sequence is TGTGCCAGTAGTTCTCTATCCCGGGACATCCGTGGGACCGGGGAGCTGTTTTTT.

The chain links TRBV6-2 or TRBV6-3 to TRBJ2-1, with 7 bases identical to TRBD1. The germline V gene encodes CDR1 MNHEY and CDR2 SVGEGT. The V and J ends lost 6 bases and 12 bases, in that order; junction bases with no gene match: 8. The CDR3 contains 12 residues. CDR3 bases: TGTGCCAGCAGCTCCACAGGGGTAGGGCAGTTCTTC. It translates to CASSSTGVGQFF.

The chain links TRBV11-3 to TRBJ2-1; 7 nucleotides line up with TRBD1. Trimming removed 5 bases from V and 9 bases from J; junction bases left unmatched: 4. The CDR3 consists of 12 residues. The germline CDR1 and CDR2 sequences are SGHNT and YENEEA. The CDR3 loop reads CASSPPGGEQFF. The CDR3 bases are TGTGCCAGCAGCCCGCCAGGGGGTGAGCAGTTCTTC.

The rearrangement joins TRBV12-3 or TRBV12-4 to TRBJ2-1, with D tentatively TRBD2 (6 bases). Trimming shortened V by 2 bases and J by 5 bases, and 7 bases separated the two germline ends. There are 13 residues in the CDR3. The CDR3: CASSLSGHNEQFF. Here the CDR3 DNA reads TGTGCCAGCAGTTTAAGCGGGCACAATGAGCAGTTCTTC.

The chain joins TRBV27 to TRBJ2-7, with 7 bases that match TRBD1. The J segment lost 9 bases and the V segment lost 0 bases, leaving 5 bases of the junction unmatched. The germline CDR1 and CDR2 sequences are MNHEY and SMNVEV (reference sequence). This CDR3 comprises 13 residues. CDR3: CASSLSISGGQYF. CDR3 coding DNA: TGTGCCAGCAGTTTATCGATATCAGGGGGGCAGTACTTC.

The rearrangement links TRBV5-4 to TRBJ2-5; D possibly corresponds to TRBD1 (5 bases). CDR3 length equals 12 residues. V lost 5 bases and J 2 bases, leaving 7 bases between the germline ends. The germline V gene encodes CDR1 SGHNT and CDR2 YYREEE (reference sequence). The CDR3 reads CASSKGQETQYF. DNA for the CDR3: TGTGCCAGCAGTAAGGGGCAAGAGACCCAGTACTTC.

As DNA, the CDR3 is TGTGCCAGCAGTGAAAGAGCGACAGGGGCCGACTATGGCTACACCTTC. It yields the protein CASSERATGADYGYTF. The V and J genes are TRBV6-1 and TRBJ1-2, with 8 bases aligning to TRBD1. The CDR3 covers 16 residues. The germline V gene has CDR1 MNHNS and CDR2 SASEGT. The V segment lost 2 bases and the J segment 3 bases; nucleotides outside the gene matches: 8.

This clone was recorded only once. The chain joins TRBV5-6 to TRBJ2-7, with D tentatively TRBD2 (7 bases). CDR1 and CDR2 from the germline V gene are SGHDT and YYEEEE. The V end was cut by 3 bases, the J end by 0 bases, with 16 bases between. This CDR3 comprises 16 residues. CDR3: CASSSIPGGASYEQYF. CDR3 DNA sequence: TGTGCCAGCAGCTCGATTCCGGGGGGCGCCTCCTACGAGCAGTACTTC.

V and J are TRBV15 and TRBJ1-2; no reliable D call. The germline V gene encodes CDR1 LNHNV and CDR2 YYDKDF (reference sequence). This CDR3 comprises 15 residues. V dropped 0 bases and J dropped 4 bases, with 12 bases sitting between them. The CDR3 region is CATSREAITGYGYTF. Here the CDR3 DNA reads TGTGCCACCAGCAGAGAGGCGATCACGGGCTATGGCTACACCTTC.

J is TRBJ1-2 and V is TRBV7-9; 7 bases line up with TRBD1. This CDR3 has 14 amino acids. V shed 5 bases, J shed 4 bases, and the junction held 7 bases outside the gene matches. In germline, CDR1 is SEHNR, CDR2 FQNEAQ (reference sequence). CDR3 nucleotides: TGTGCCAGCAGCCGACTCGGGACAGCCTATGGCTACACCTTC. Protein product: CASSRLGTAYGYTF.

This sequence joins TRBV9 and TRBJ1-6, with TRBD1 as a possible D gene (5 bases). V lost 1 base and J 0 bases, leaving 8 bases between the germline ends. CDR1 SGDLS and CDR2 YYNGEE come from the germline V gene. The CDR3 has 16 residues. The CDR3 sequence: CASSVLDNSYNSPLHF. CDR3 sequence (DNA): TGTGCCAGCAGCGTACTGGACAACTCCTATAATTCACCCCTCCACTTT. The full variable domain, its missing parts supplied by reference TRBV9 and TRBJ1-6, is DSGVTQTPKHLITATGQRVTLRCSPRSGDLSVYWYQQSLDQGLQFLIQYYNGEERAKGNILERFSAQQFPDLHSELNLSSLELGDSALYFCASSVLDNSYNSPLHFGNGTRLTVT.

The chain carries TRBV4-3 and TRBJ2-3, with D hard to call. Trimming left V 4 bases short and J 5 bases short, with 16 bases between. CDR3 size: 15 residues. CDR1 LGHNA and CDR2 YSLEER come from the germline V gene. CDR3 DNA sequence: TGCGCCAGCAGCCGGTCGGGTGCCCCCTTAGATACGCAGTATTTT. As protein: CASSRSGAPLDTQYF.

This chain links TRBV18 with TRBJ2-1, with 8 bases that match TRBD1. The CDR3 runs 15 residues. Germline V lookup: CDR1 KGHSH, CDR2 LQKENI. After removal of 1 base from V and 3 bases from J, the junction contained 2 bases not matched to a gene. CDR3 coding DNA: TGTGCCAGCTCACCACGACAGGGGCTCTACAATGAGCAGTTCTTC. Translated: CASSPRQGLYNEQFF.

The V gene is TRBV6-1, the J gene TRBJ1-3; 7 positions match TRBD1. There are 17 residues in the CDR3. V was clipped by 3 bases and J by 2 bases; unmatched bases: 10. The germline gives CDR1 MNHNS, CDR2 SASEGT. Here the CDR3 reads CASSEAPGQLTGNTIYF. The CDR3 coding sequence is TGTGCCAGCAGTGAGGCCCCGGGACAGCTTACTGGAAACACCATATATTTT.

This clone was detected once. The V gene is TRBV21-1, the J gene TRBJ2-1; the D call in the table, TRBD2, was not verified against the DNA. TRBV21-1 is a documented pseudogene. The CDR3 length is 16 residues. The CDR3 coding sequence is TGTGCCAGCAGCAAAGCGGGGGGGCCACTTACCGATGAGCAGTTCTTC. This translates into CASSKAGGPLTDEQFF.